This T cell receptor beta chain derives from a study of T cells in Graves' hyperthyroidism and ophthalmopathy. With regard to this clonotype: Its antigen is not identified.

Investigators excluded patients with uncontrolled infection, other autoimmune disease, pregnancy or lactation. Diagnosing involved the use of clinical symptoms, serum thyroxine and TRAb, thyroid ultrasound and orbital computed tomography. The source of the PBMCs was 8.5 to 10 ml of fresh peripheral blood. Regarding the study as a whole: Expanded thyroid clonotypes (above 0.001) were mostly also found in blood.

Amplified TCR beta CDR3 regions derived from RNA transcripts. The primer set for the first-round RT-PCR of the TCR CDR3 was HTBI. MiXCR, applied by TCRdb to the multiplex PCR reads, yields one record per CDR3 protein. The repertoire includes 500,000 or so distinct CDR3 sequences, approximately 17% of them detected once, and around 17% sits in the top ten. The clonotype comes from a woman aged 18-29 years with Graves' ophthalmopathy. Sequenced sample: blood.

The CDR3 DNA sequence: TGTGCCAGCAGCGCGGTGGGGGTCAGGGGGGATTCCTACAATGAGCAGTTCTTC. This gives the protein CASSAVGVRGDSYNEQFF. The chain combines TRBV9 with TRBJ2-1, with D possibly matching TRBD1 (7 bases). CDR3 size: 18 residues. Germline assignment: CDR1 SGDLS and CDR2 YYNGEE. V dropped 3 bases and J dropped 1 base, with 20 bases sitting between them. The full variable domain, with the rest looked up from reference TRBV9 and TRBJ2-1, is DSGVTQTPKHLITATGQRVTLRCSPRSGDLSVYWYQQSLDQGLQFLIQYYNGEERAKGNILERFSAQQFPDLHSELNLSSLELGDSALYFCASSAVGVRGDSYNEQFFGPGTRLTVL.